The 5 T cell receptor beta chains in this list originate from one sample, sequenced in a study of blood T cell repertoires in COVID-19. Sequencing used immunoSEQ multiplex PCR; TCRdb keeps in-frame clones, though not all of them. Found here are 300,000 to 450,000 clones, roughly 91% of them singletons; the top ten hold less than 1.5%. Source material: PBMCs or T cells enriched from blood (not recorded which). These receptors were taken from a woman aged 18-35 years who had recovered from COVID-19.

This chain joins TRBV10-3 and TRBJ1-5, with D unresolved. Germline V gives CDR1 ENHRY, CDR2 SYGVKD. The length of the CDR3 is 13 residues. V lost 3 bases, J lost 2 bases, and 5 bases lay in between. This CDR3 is CAISDSGNQPQHF. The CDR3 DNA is TGTGCCATCAGTGACAGCGGCAATCAGCCCCAGCATTTT.

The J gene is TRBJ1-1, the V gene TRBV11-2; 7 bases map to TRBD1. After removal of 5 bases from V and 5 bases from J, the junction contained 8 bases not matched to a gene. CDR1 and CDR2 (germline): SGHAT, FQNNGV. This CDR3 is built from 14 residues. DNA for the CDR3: TGTGCCAGCAGCGGAGAGGGGGCTAGGACTGAAGCTTTCTTT. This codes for CASSGEGARTEAFF.

CDR3 region: CASSFQWNTEAFF. In DNA form, the CDR3 reads TGTGCCAGCAGCTTCCAATGGAACACTGAAGCTTTCTTT. This chain links TRBV3-1 (or the pseudogene TRBV3-2) with TRBJ1-1; D gene uncertain. From germline, CDR1 is LGHDT and CDR2 YNNKEL (reference sequence). With 5 bases removed from V and 1 base from J, the gap between germline ends came to 8 bases. The CDR3 length is 13 residues.

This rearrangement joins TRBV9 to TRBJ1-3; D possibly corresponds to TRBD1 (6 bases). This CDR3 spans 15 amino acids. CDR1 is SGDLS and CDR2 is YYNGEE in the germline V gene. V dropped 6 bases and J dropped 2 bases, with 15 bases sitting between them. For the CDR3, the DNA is TGTGCCAGCACCCTCGGGAGGGACACTGGAAACACCATATATTTT. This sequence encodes CASTLGRDTGNTIYF.

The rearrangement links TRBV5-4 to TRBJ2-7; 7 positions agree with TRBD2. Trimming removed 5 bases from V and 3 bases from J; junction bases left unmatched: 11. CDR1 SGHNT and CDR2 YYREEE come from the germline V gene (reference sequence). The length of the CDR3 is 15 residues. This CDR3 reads CASSPTSRDLYEQYF. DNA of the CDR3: TGTGCCAGCAGTCCGACTAGCCGGGACCTCTACGAGCAGTACTTC.